This T cell receptor beta chain was retrieved from a study of T cells in localized non-small cell lung cancer. Clones were read by immunoSEQ multiplex PCR, and TCRdb kept only the in-frame ones, dropping some. Of about 26,000 clones in the sample, less than 90% were seen once. This TCR came from a female donor of 60 years or more with stage II squamous cell lung carcinoma. The sample was peripheral blood, taken before any cancer treatment.

The CDR3 bases are TGTGCCATCAGTGGGGGGACAGGCCTCAATGAGCAGTTCTTC. Its protein is CAISGGTGLNEQFF. The chain recombines TRBV10-3 with TRBJ2-1; 8 bases align to TRBD1. CDR1 is ENHRY and CDR2 is SYGVKD in the germline V gene. J was trimmed by 6 bases and V by 4 bases; bases with no gene match: 5. The CDR3 sequence is 14 residues long.